This paragraph covers one T cell receptor beta chain sequence. Its antigen is undetermined. The data were obtained in a study of cytomegalovirus exposure and HLA in healthy donors. The study, taken as a whole, reports: TCR beta chains numbering some 160 were designated cytomegalovirus-associated.

60 Vbeta and 13 Jbeta primers were used in PCR. TCRdb's copy holds only in-frame clones and misses some; the assay was immunoSEQ multiplex PCR. The table has over 80,000 clones, 65% to 80% seen once; the top ten hold approximately 14%. The sequencing input was PBMCs. The sequence was collected from a woman between 70 and 85 years old in good health and CMV-seropositive.

The CDR3 spells CASSSRQGAGNIQYF. CDR3 coding DNA: TGTGCCAGTAGCTCAAGACAGGGGGCGGGGAACATTCAGTACTTC. V and J are TRBV19 and TRBJ2-4, with TRBD1 matching 10 bases. Germline CDR1 LNHDA, CDR2 SQIVND (reference sequence). The length of the CDR3 is 15 residues. J gave up 7 bases and V 6 bases, and 9 bases lay outside the gene matches.